The source of this TCR beta chain is a study of blood T cell repertoires in COVID-19. Across the study: Some COVID-19 samples were acute and others convalescent; all came from the United States, Italy and Spain. PBMCs, B-cell-depleted T cells, or T cells were the source of the cDNA or gDNA that made up the material.

V was trimmed by 8 bases and J by 7 bases, leaving 20 bases between them. The CDR3 has 14 amino acids. Per the germline V gene, CDR1 is MDHEN and CDR2 is SYDVKM. Per the original methods: Reference gene primers were amplified, and this amplification served to estimate nucleated cell counts. Using immunoSEQ multiplex PCR, the repertoire was profiled, and TCRdb retains in-frame clones only, with some absent. V and J calls and clone size are copied from that table; D and trimming were computed from the DNA. The table records 110,000 or so clones, 80% to 90% of them present only once. Sequenced material: peripheral blood. This clonotype was obtained from a woman between 45 and 65 years old with acute or convalescent COVID-19. The chain has TRBV28 and TRBJ1-1; D is possibly TRBD1 (6 bases). CDR3 sequence: CASRIEAGGGEAFF. Written as DNA, the CDR3 is TGTGCCAGCCGAATTGAAGCGGGGGGCGGTGAAGCTTTCTTT.